The clone carrying this T cell receptor beta chain was recorded once. No antigen is known for it. This sample was included in a study of cytomegalovirus exposure and HLA in healthy donors. Findings and caveats of the study: Later work associated roughly 17,000 TCR beta sequences with HLA alleles at 0.05 false discovery rate.

Both 60 Vbeta primers and 13 Jbeta primers went into the PCR. Profiling relied on immunoSEQ multiplex PCR, and the TCRdb table lists in-frame clones only, not all of them. The sample carries 75,000 to 100,000 clones, approximately 74% recorded once. Germline V gene lookup returns CDR1 SQVTM and CDR2 ANQGSEA. Between the trimmed V and J ends, which lost 3 bases and 0 bases, there was a span of 9 bases. CDR3 length equals 14 residues. The rearrangement uses TRBV29-1 and TRBJ1-3, with a weak D call TRBD1 (5 bases). Sequenced input: PBMCs. This TCR was sampled from a male donor in good health and CMV-seronegative. The CDR3 coding sequence is TGCAGCGTTGAGGGGCAGAGCTCTGGAAACACCATATATTTT. Translated: CSVEGQSSGNTIYF.